Below are 28 T cell receptor beta chains sequenced from a single sample in a study of beta chain features in type 1 diabetes. TCRB transcripts that were expressed got sequenced, as all of the isolated RNA had been reverse transcribed. This table comes from immunoSEQ multiplex PCR, and its TCRdb copy is limited to in-frame clones, with some not included. The sample contains just under 150,000 clones, under 11% of which appear only once. Sequenced material: naive CD4+ T cells from blood. The receptors were sampled from a man aged 18 to 30 in good health.

This clone was picked up a small number of times. The chain employs TRBV6-6 and TRBJ1-2, with 9 bases aligning to TRBD1. The germline gives CDR1 MNHNY, CDR2 SVGAGI (reference sequence). J gave up 5 bases and V 7 bases, and 2 bases lay outside the gene matches. The CDR3 runs to 12 residues. CDR3 in DNA: TGTGCCAGCATGGGACAGGGTTATGGCTACACCTTC. Residues: CASMGQGYGYTF.

This clone has a count of ten or more. J is TRBJ2-7 and V is TRBV30; D ambiguous. This CDR3 is built from 13 residues. Germline lookup yields CDR1 GTSNPN and CDR2 SVGIG (reference sequence). Trimming removed 2 bases from V and 3 bases from J, with 11 bases in between. In nucleotides, the CDR3 is TGTGCCTGGAGTCGCAGTCTCGACTACGAGCAGTACTTC. This translates into CAWSRSLDYEQYF. Full variable domain (rest looked up from reference TRBV30 and TRBJ2-7): SQTIHQWPATLVQPVGSPLSLECTVEGTSNPNLYWYRQAAGRGLQLLFYSVGIGQISSEVPQNLSASRPQDRQFILSSKKLLLSDSGFYLCAWSRSLDYEQYFGPGTRLTVT.

The J gene is TRBJ1-4, the V gene TRBV4-1; 12 bases align to TRBD1. With 4 bases clipped from V and 7 bases from J, the junction kept 10 bases outside the gene matches. The CDR3 extends over 17 amino acids. Germline assignment: CDR1 MGHRA and CDR2 YSYEKL. This chain's CDR3 is CASSLVPGQGAGEKLFF. In DNA, the CDR3 is TGCGCCAGCAGCCTAGTCCCGGGACAGGGGGCTGGTGAAAAACTGTTTTTT.

This clone appeared a few times. The chain is built from TRBV5-4 and TRBJ2-5, with D perhaps matching TRBD1 (5 bases). The CDR3 spans 15 residues. The germline CDR1 and CDR2 sequences are SGHNT and YYREEE (reference sequence). V gave up 0 bases and J gave up 5 bases, with 14 bases separating them. Here the CDR3 DNA reads TGTGCCAGCAGCTTGGACTTGGGGCTGGGGGAGACCCAGTACTTC. As protein: CASSLDLGLGETQYF.

The V call is TRBV5-5, the J call TRBJ2-5; D perhaps matches TRBD2 (6 bases). V dropped 1 base and J dropped 5 bases, with 9 bases sitting between them. This CDR3 region has 13 residues. Germline V gene data show CDR1 as SGHKS and CDR2 as YYEKEE (reference sequence). The CDR3 loop is CASSLNRGETQYF. In DNA form, the CDR3 reads TGTGCCAGCAGCTTGAACCGGGGGGAGACCCAGTACTTC.

The gene calls are TRBV30 and TRBJ1-3; D may be TRBD1 (5 bases). The CDR3 is 12 residues long. CDR1 and CDR2 (germline): GTSNPN, SVGIG (reference sequence). V was clipped by 3 bases and J by 2 bases, with 5 bases between them. This CDR3 is CAWSRAGNTIYF. The CDR3 region has the DNA TGTGCCTGGAGCAGGGCTGGAAACACCATATATTTT.

This clone has ten or more counts. The gene calls are TRBV11-2 and TRBJ2-1; TRBD1 agrees at 12 bases. CDR1 is SGHAT and CDR2 is FQNNGV in the germline V gene. The V and J ends lost 5 bases and 9 bases, in that order; junction bases with no gene match: 11. The CDR3 sequence is 16 residues long. CDR3 nucleotide sequence: TGTGCCAGCAGCGCTGCTCCGGGACAGGGGGCTGGTGAGCAGTTCTTC. It specifies CASSAAPGQGAGEQFF.

V is TRBV6-1 and J is TRBJ2-5, with a tentative D call TRBD1 (5 bases). V gave up 6 bases and J gave up 4 bases, with 12 bases separating them. In germline, CDR1 is MNHNS, CDR2 SASEGT. The CDR3 spans 13 residues. The CDR3 nucleotides are TGTGCCAGCAGCCAGGGCCGCCGAGAGACCCAGTACTTC. Translated, it gives CASSQGRRETQYF.

This chain links TRBV6-5 with TRBJ1-6, with unresolved D. The V gene's germline CDR1 is MNHEY and CDR2 SVGAGI. The CDR3 is 16 residues long. The V and J ends lost 4 bases and 5 bases respectively, with 15 bases between them. The CDR3 DNA reads as TGTGCCAGCAGTTCTCTCACCCGGGGAGATAATTCACCCCTCCACTTT. It is translated as CASSSLTRGDNSPLHF.

Here the CDR3 reads CASSKTPGLAGGPQYF. CDR3 DNA: TGTGCCAGCAGCAAAACACCGGGACTAGCGGGGGGGCCCCAGTACTTC. The chain has TRBV2 and TRBJ2-5; TRBD2 agrees at 16 bases. The CDR3 has 16 amino acids. Germline loops: CDR1 SNHLY, CDR2 FYNNEI. Losses at the gene ends were 6 bases for V and 9 bases for J; bases not matched to a gene: 10.

A few counts support this clone. The V gene is TRBV15, the J gene TRBJ1-6; D is undetermined. This CDR3 comprises 14 residues. Germline V lookup: CDR1 LNHNV, CDR2 YYDKDF (reference sequence). Deletions cut 0 bases from V and 5 bases from J, with 5 bases between. The DNA of the CDR3 is TGTGCCACCAGCAGAGATCGTGATAATTCACCCCTCCACTTT. Translation: CATSRDRDNSPLHF.

CDR3 residues: CASSSNPTGSGANVLTF. Here the CDR3 DNA reads TGTGCCAGCAGCTCTAACCCCACCGGTTCTGGGGCCAACGTCCTGACTTTC. The gene calls are TRBV7-3 and TRBJ2-6; D gene unclear. Germline V gene data show CDR1 as SGHTA and CDR2 as FQGTGA. The CDR3 totals 17 residues. With 4 bases removed from V and 1 base from J, the gap between germline ends came to 14 bases.

The CDR3 sequence: CASSFRGGDEQFF. CDR3 nucleotide sequence: TGTGCCAGCAGCTTTCGGGGGGGGGATGAGCAGTTCTTC. The V call is TRBV5-4, the J call TRBJ2-1; 8 positions match TRBD2. CDR3 length: 13 residues. After removal of 2 bases from V and 8 bases from J, the junction contained 3 bases not matched to a gene. The germline CDR1 and CDR2 sequences are SGHNT and YYREEE (reference sequence).

V gene TRBV6-6 combines with J gene TRBJ2-7; 8 bases are a match to TRBD1. The CDR3 is 14 amino acids. V lost 8 bases and J lost 3; bases outside the gene matches: 9. CDR1 is MNHNY, CDR2 SVGAGI, per germline (reference sequence). This chain's CDR3 is CASYSPTGVYEQYF. CDR3 DNA: TGTGCCAGCTACTCCCCGACAGGGGTCTACGAGCAGTACTTC.

The chain uses TRBV7-2 and TRBJ1-2, with D possibly matching TRBD1 (5 bases). Germline V CDR1 and CDR2: SGHTA, FQGNSA. The CDR3 is made up of 14 amino acids. Deletions cut 5 bases from V and 4 bases from J, with 14 bases between. CDR3 protein: CASSLRQGTYGYTF. The CDR3 DNA sequence: TGTGCCAGCAGCCTCCGGCAGGGCACCTATGGCTACACCTTC.

This clone came up a few times. CDR3: CASSPDRNSNQPQHF. In DNA, the CDR3 is TGTGCCAGCTCACCAGACAGAAATAGCAATCAGCCCCAGCATTTT. V usage is TRBV18 and J usage is TRBJ1-5; a weak D match, TRBD1 (5 bases). Trimming took off 2 bases at V and 0 bases at J, with 8 bases between the two ends. CDR1 is KGHSH and CDR2 is LQKENI in the germline V gene. The CDR3 covers 15 residues. The whole variable domain, filled in from reference TRBV18 and TRBJ1-5, reads NAGVMQNPRHLVRRRGQEARLRCSPMKGHSHVYWYRQLPEEGLKFMVYLQKENIIDESGMPKERFSAEFPKEGPSILRIQQVVRGDSAAYFCASSPDRNSNQPQHFGDGTRLSIL.

The chain recombines TRBV5-4 with TRBJ2-1, with a weak D call TRBD2 (5 bases). CDR1 is SGHNT, CDR2 YYREEE, per germline (reference sequence). Trimming cost V 4 bases and J 1 base, with 12 bases left between them. The CDR3 has 15 amino acids. The CDR3 spells CASSPRLYSYNEQFF. The CDR3 nucleotides read TGTGCCAGCAGCCCGAGACTATATTCCTACAATGAGCAGTTCTTC.

This clone was detected only a few times. The chain is built from TRBV27 and TRBJ1-6; maybe TRBD1 (6 bases). From germline, CDR1 is MNHEY and CDR2 SMNVEV (reference sequence). CDR3 size: 17 residues. With 9 bases removed from V and 7 bases from J, the gap between germline ends came to 25 bases. CDR3 amino acids: CASGAQGTLPGNSPLHF. Here the CDR3 DNA reads TGTGCCAGTGGGGCACAGGGCACCCTACCTGGGAATTCACCCCTCCACTTT.

The rearrangement uses TRBV5-1 and TRBJ2-7, with D perhaps matching TRBD1 (5 bases). CDR1 is SGHRS, CDR2 YFSETQ, per germline. V lost 0 bases to trimming and J lost 4 bases, with 14 bases between them. CDR3 length equals 15 residues. The CDR3 loop is CASSLEAQGTYEQYF. The CDR3 bases are TGCGCCAGCAGCTTGGAGGCGCAGGGCACGTACGAGCAGTACTTC.

This clone was found a few times. This chain uses TRBV5-5 with TRBJ2-7, with D uncertain. CDR3 size: 12 residues. The V gene lost 1 base and the J gene lost 5 bases, with 7 bases spanning the gap. Per germline, CDR1 SGHKS and CDR2 YYEKEE (reference sequence). The CDR3 sequence: CASSLSAHEQYF. CDR3 sequence (DNA): TGTGCCAGCAGCTTGTCTGCGCACGAGCAGTACTTC.

V and J are TRBV18 and TRBJ2-2, with D perhaps TRBD1 (5 bases). Germline CDR1 is KGHSH and CDR2 is LQKENI. There are 16 residues in the CDR3. Between the trimmed V and J ends, which lost 1 base and 3 bases, there was a span of 12 bases. The CDR3, as DNA: TGTGCCAGCTCACCACTAACAGGTCCCGACACCGGGGAGCTGTTTTTT. It encodes CASSPLTGPDTGELFF.

Many counts were recorded for this clone. The chain couples TRBV18 to TRBJ2-5; tentative D call: TRBD1 (6 bases). This CDR3 region has 16 residues. Trimming stripped 3 bases from V and 4 bases from J, with 18 bases between. Per germline, CDR1 KGHSH and CDR2 LQKENI. The CDR3 protein is CASSPKGDTLRETQYF. The CDR3 DNA reads TGTGCCAGCTCACCTAAAGGGGACACCCTCCGAGAGACCCAGTACTTC.

The table lists this clone with a few counts. CDR3 region: CASSSEPTGPEKLFF. In DNA form, the CDR3 reads TGTGCCAGCAGTTCCGAGCCGACAGGCCCCGAAAAACTGTTTTTT. The chain couples TRBV28 to TRBJ1-4; D is possibly TRBD1 (6 bases). From germline, CDR1 is MDHEN and CDR2 SYDVKM. V was clipped by 4 bases and J by 8 bases, with 17 bases between them. The CDR3 totals 15 residues.

In this sample, this clone turned up once. The chain employs TRBV6-4 and TRBJ2-3; possible D gene TRBD2, 6 bases. Germline V lookup: CDR1 MRHNA, CDR2 SNTAGT. V lost 0 bases, J lost 3 bases, and 13 bases lay in between. The CDR3 loop spans 16 amino acids. DNA of the CDR3: TGTGCCAGCAGTGACTCGGGGCGGGGTACGACAGATACGCAGTATTTT. Amino acid sequence: CASSDSGRGTTDTQYF.

This clone was detected many times. The CDR3 nucleotides read TGTGCCAGCAGCCATCGGACAGGGGATGGCTACACCTTC. It is translated as CASSHRTGDGYTF. The V gene is TRBV14, the J gene TRBJ1-2, with TRBD1 identical over 9 bases. V was clipped by 3 bases and J by 6 bases; unmatched bases: 2. The CDR3 runs 13 residues. Per germline, CDR1 SGHDN and CDR2 FVKESK. The whole variable domain, remainder taken from reference TRBV14 and TRBJ1-2, is EAGVTQFPSHSVIEKGQTVTLRCDPISGHDNLYWYRRVMGKEIKFLLHFVKESKQDESGMPNNRFLAERTGGTYSTLKVQPAELEDSGVYFCASSHRTGDGYTFGSGTRLTVV.

The chain combines TRBV4-1 with TRBJ1-2; D may be TRBD1 (5 bases). This CDR3 comprises 14 residues. V was shortened by 3 bases and J by 2 bases, with 10 bases between the two germline ends. From germline, CDR1 is MGHRA and CDR2 YSYEKL. The CDR3 DNA reads as TGCGCCAGCAGCCATGACAGCAAAAACTATGGCTACACCTTC. Its translation: CASSHDSKNYGYTF.

The chain is built from TRBV10-3 and TRBJ1-1, with 8 bases aligning to TRBD1. V lost 4 bases to trimming and J lost 6 bases; unmatched junction nucleotides: 1. Looked up from germline, CDR1 is ENHRY and CDR2 is SYGVKD. This CDR3 comprises 12 residues. The DNA for the CDR3 is TGTGCCATCAGTGGGACAGGGTCTGAAGCTTTCTTT. Protein: CAISGTGSEAFF.

The chain uses TRBV7-8 and TRBJ2-7, with TRBD1 as a possible D gene (6 bases). V shed 1 base and J shed 0 bases, with 13 bases lying between them. The CDR3 sequence is 16 residues long. Germline CDR1 SGHVS, CDR2 FQNEAQ. The CDR3 region is CASSLGGGDGSYEQYF. The DNA of the CDR3 is TGTGCCAGCAGCTTAGGAGGGGGAGACGGCTCCTACGAGCAGTACTTC.